This passage covers 27 T cell receptor beta chains from one sample sequenced in a study of shared clonotypes between healthy human individuals. TCRdb keeps only in-frame clones here, not all; method: immunoSEQ multiplex PCR. Altogether about 320,000 clones are present, about nine tenths being singletons, with the ten largest covering around 15%. The sample was memory CD8+ T cells sorted from blood. Stated subset: CD45RO+ cells pooled with CCR7-negative TemRA cells. Every receptor here comes from a man between 18 and 29 years old in good health.

The chain couples TRBV30 to TRBJ2-3; D is tentatively TRBD1 or TRBD2 (5 bases each). Trimming cost V 0 bases and J 2 bases, with 9 bases left between them. Germline V lookup: CDR1 GTSNPN, CDR2 SVGIG (reference sequence). This CDR3 spans 14 amino acids. The CDR3 protein is CAWSVAGTTDTQYF. Here the CDR3 DNA reads TGTGCCTGGAGTGTGGCAGGGACCACAGATACGCAGTATTTT.

The chain employs TRBV13 and TRBJ2-5; 9 bases agree with TRBD2. The CDR3 runs to 14 residues. J gave up 3 bases and V 4 bases, and 3 bases lay outside the gene matches. From germline, CDR1 is PRHDT and CDR2 FYEKMQ (reference sequence). This CDR3 reads CASSSRTSEETQYF. DNA of the CDR3: TGTGCCAGCAGCTCGCGGACTAGCGAAGAGACCCAGTACTTC.

This rearrangement joins TRBV27 to TRBJ2-5; 7 bases are a match to TRBD2. The CDR3 is 18 residues long. From germline, CDR1 is MNHEY and CDR2 SMNVEV (reference sequence). Trimming removed 1 base from V and 2 bases from J; junction bases left unmatched: 13. The CDR3 DNA reads as TGTGCCAGCAGTTTATTGAGTCCGAGCGGGGCTCGACAAGAGACCCAGTACTTC. It specifies CASSLLSPSGARQETQYF.

The V gene is TRBV9, the J gene TRBJ2-1, with TRBD2 identical over 7 bases. CDR3 size: 15 residues. From germline, CDR1 is SGDLS and CDR2 YYNGEE. V shed 0 bases, J shed 8 bases, and the junction held 8 bases outside the gene matches. The CDR3 loop is CASSVAMTSPHEQFF. The CDR3, as DNA: TGTGCCAGCAGCGTAGCAATGACTAGCCCCCATGAGCAGTTCTTC.

This chain joins TRBV29-1 and TRBJ2-3, with 7 nucleotides matching TRBD2. The CDR3 totals 16 residues. Looked up from germline, CDR1 is SQVTM and CDR2 is ANQGSEA. With V trimmed by 2 bases and J by 0 bases, 8 bases remained unmatched. The CDR3 protein is CSVELAGLTSTDTQYF. The CDR3, as DNA: TGCAGCGTTGAATTAGCGGGCCTGACTAGCACAGATACGCAGTATTTT.

The chain has TRBV7-9 and TRBJ2-5, with D perhaps matching TRBD1 (5 bases). The CDR3 runs 16 residues. From germline, CDR1 is SEHNR and CDR2 FQNEAQ (reference sequence). V dropped 4 bases and J dropped 1 base, with 16 bases sitting between them. The CDR3 DNA is TGTGCCAGCAGCTCCATTGGGGCCGAGCCCCAAGAGACCCAGTACTTC. Translated, it gives CASSSIGAEPQETQYF.

V usage is TRBV27 and J usage is TRBJ2-7; tentatively, D is TRBD1 (5 bases). The germline CDR1 and CDR2 sequences are MNHEY and SMNVEV (reference sequence). V dropped 2 bases and J dropped 4 bases, with 15 bases sitting between them. This CDR3 comprises 15 residues. This chain's CDR3 is CASSLKGRSSYEQYF. The CDR3 DNA is TGTGCCAGCAGTTTAAAGGGGCGGTCGTCGTACGAGCAGTACTTC.

This chain links TRBV4-1 with TRBJ2-1, with 7 bases that match TRBD2. J was trimmed by 9 bases and V by 1 base; bases with no gene match: 12. Germline V gives CDR1 MGHRA, CDR2 YSYEKL. The CDR3 covers 16 residues. The CDR3 here is CASSQGRLAMGGEQFF. DNA of the CDR3: TGCGCCAGCAGCCAAGGGCGACTAGCCATGGGCGGTGAGCAGTTCTTC.

The chain recombines TRBV2 with TRBJ1-4, with D unclear. The CDR3 runs to 13 residues. Germline values: CDR1 SNHLY, CDR2 FYNNEI. Between the trimmed V and J ends, which lost 6 bases and 5 bases, there was a span of 10 bases. Here the CDR3 reads CASRESGNEKLFF. The CDR3 DNA is TGTGCCAGCAGGGAATCGGGGAATGAAAAACTGTTTTTT.

The V call is TRBV6-1, the J call TRBJ2-7; D unresolved. The V end was cut by 7 bases, the J end by 0 bases, with 10 bases between. Germline CDR1 MNHNS, CDR2 SASEGT. The CDR3 is made up of 13 amino acids. CDR3 DNA sequence: TGTGCCAGCACCGTCGCAGGCTCCTACGAGCAGTACTTC. Translation gives CASTVAGSYEQYF.

The chain has TRBV30 and TRBJ2-7; D not resolved. Trimming left V 3 bases short and J 3 bases short, with 6 bases between. The germline V gene encodes CDR1 GTSNPN and CDR2 SVGIG (reference sequence). The CDR3 is 11 residues long. The CDR3 spells CAWSDNYEQYF. CDR3 nucleotides: TGTGCCTGGAGCGATAACTACGAGCAGTACTTC.

V is TRBV4-1 and J is TRBJ1-4; perhaps TRBD1 as D (5 bases). Germline CDR1 and CDR2: MGHRA and YSYEKL. V lost 1 base and J 8 bases, leaving 14 bases between the germline ends. The CDR3 is 15 residues long. In DNA, the CDR3 is TGCGCCAGCAGCCAAGGTGTTCAGTCAGGGGAAAAACTGTTTTTT. Translation: CASSQGVQSGEKLFF.

This chain links TRBV2 with TRBJ2-1, with TRBD1 as a possible D gene (6 bases). V gave up 4 bases and J gave up 7 bases, with 14 bases separating them. The germline CDR1 and CDR2 sequences are SNHLY and FYNNEI. The CDR3 runs 14 residues. The CDR3 loop reads CASSAGTSTNEQFF. The CDR3, as DNA: TGTGCCAGCAGTGCCGGGACATCAACGAATGAGCAGTTCTTC.

The rearrangement links TRBV10-3 to TRBJ1-2; TRBD1 might be the D (5 bases). Trimming removed 10 bases from V and 1 base from J, with 16 bases in between. The CDR3 spans 14 residues. CDR1 and CDR2 from the germline V gene are ENHRY and SYGVKD. In DNA form, the CDR3 reads TGTGCCACCAGACAGTCCTCGATTAACTATGGCTACACCTTC. This translates into CATRQSSINYGYTF.

This chain joins TRBV21-1 and TRBJ1-6; no check of the table's D call, TRBD1, against the DNA was made. TRBV21-1 corresponds to a pseudogene. The CDR3 extends over 19 amino acids. The CDR3 sequence is CASSKALQGAMTYNSPLHF. The CDR3 DNA follows: TGTGCCAGCAGCAAAGCGCTGCAGGGGGCCATGACCTATAATTCACCCCTCCACTTT.

V gene TRBV7-6 combines with J gene TRBJ1-3; TRBD1 might be the D (5 bases). The CDR3 covers 16 residues. Germline loops: CDR1 SGHVS, CDR2 FNYEAQ. V was shortened by 7 bases and J by 0 bases, with 16 bases between the two germline ends. The DNA for the CDR3 is TGTGCCAGCACCGACTTTGACAGTCTCTCTGGAAACACCATATATTTT. Residues: CASTDFDSLSGNTIYF.

Only one count was recorded for this clone. The sample holds other DNA sequences that translate to the same CDR3. The V gene is TRBV7-9, the J gene TRBJ2-2; D is unresolved. CDR1 and CDR2 (germline): SEHNR, FQNEAQ (reference sequence). CDR3 length equals 11 residues. V shed 4 bases and J shed 5 bases, with 2 bases lying between them. CDR3 loop: CASSYTGELFF. The CDR3, as DNA: TGTGCCAGCAGCTATACCGGGGAGCTGTTTTTT.

The table lists this clone with a count of one. The CDR3 DNA is TGTGCCAGCAGCTTACCTGCGACAGGGGGAAGGGAGACCCAGTACTTC. It yields the protein CASSLPATGGRETQYF. The V call is TRBV7-2, the J call TRBJ2-5; TRBD1 matches 9 bases. CDR3 length equals 16 residues. Germline V CDR1 and CDR2: SGHTA, FQGNSA. V lost 2 bases to trimming and J lost 5 bases; unmatched junction nucleotides: 9.

CDR3 region: CASRDYNAHVTQYF. The CDR3 region has the DNA TGTGCCAGCAGAGACTATAACGCCCATGTAACGCAGTATTTT. The V call is TRBV27, the J call TRBJ2-3, with a weak D call TRBD2 (5 bases). V lost 6 bases to trimming and J lost 9 bases, with 19 bases between them. The CDR3 spans 14 residues. Germline V CDR1 and CDR2: MNHEY, SMNVEV (reference sequence).

This chain uses TRBV28 with TRBJ1-5, with 7 bases lining up with TRBD1. Germline V gene data show CDR1 as MDHEN and CDR2 as SYDVKM. Trimming took 3 bases from V and 0 from J; bases not matched to a gene: 2. The CDR3 is made up of 15 amino acids. The CDR3 reads CASSLTGNSNQPQHF. CDR3 DNA: TGTGCCAGCAGTTTGACAGGGAATAGCAATCAGCCCCAGCATTTT.

The V gene is TRBV7-2, the J gene TRBJ2-1; 9 bases align to TRBD2. This CDR3 region has 15 residues. The germline CDR1 and CDR2 sequences are SGHTA and FQGNSA. The ends lost 5 bases at V and 0 bases at J; junction bases unmatched: 2. CDR3 sequence reads: CASSGAGGSYNEQFF. The CDR3 DNA reads as TGTGCCAGCAGCGGAGCGGGGGGCTCCTACAATGAGCAGTTCTTC.

The V gene is TRBV14, the J gene TRBJ2-1; no clear D gene. CDR3 length equals 14 residues. The V gene lost 0 bases and the J gene lost 1 base, with 4 bases spanning the gap. Germline CDR1 and CDR2: SGHDN and FVKESK. CDR3 in amino acids: CASSQDTSYNEQFF. CDR3 in DNA: TGTGCCAGCAGCCAAGATACATCCTACAATGAGCAGTTCTTC.

The chain employs TRBV7-3 and TRBJ1-5, with 9 bases aligning to TRBD1. CDR1 is SGHTA, CDR2 FQGTGA, per germline. The CDR3 spans 14 residues. Trimming cost V 5 bases and J 4 bases; bases outside gene matches: 3. This chain's CDR3 is CASSPGTGNQPQHF. The CDR3 DNA reads as TGTGCCAGCAGCCCAGGGACAGGGAATCAGCCCCAGCATTTT.

The chain combines TRBV29-1 with TRBJ2-1, with 9 bases aligning to TRBD1. The J segment lost 5 bases and the V segment lost 0 bases, leaving 5 bases of the junction unmatched. The CDR3 has 15 amino acids. Germline values: CDR1 SQVTM, CDR2 ANQGSEA. The chain's CDR3 is CSVEDLGQGDNEQFF. In DNA, the CDR3 is TGCAGCGTTGAAGATCTGGGACAGGGAGACAATGAGCAGTTCTTC.

The rearrangement uses TRBV13 and TRBJ2-7, with TRBD2 identical over 15 bases. This CDR3 has 16 amino acids. The V segment lost 5 bases and the J segment 6 bases; nucleotides outside the gene matches: 8. The germline V gene encodes CDR1 PRHDT and CDR2 FYEKMQ (reference sequence). Here the CDR3 DNA reads TGTGCCAGCAGCCCGGGGACTAGCGGGAGGCCGGGCGAGCAGTACTTC. Translated, it gives CASSPGTSGRPGEQYF.

This chain connects TRBV27 to TRBJ2-2; weak D call: TRBD2 (6 bases). The germline V gene encodes CDR1 MNHEY and CDR2 SMNVEV (reference sequence). Deletions cut 4 bases from V and 8 bases from J, with 17 bases between. There are 15 residues in the CDR3. Here the CDR3 reads CASSYVAGGEGELFF. The CDR3 region has the DNA TGTGCCAGCAGTTACGTGGCCGGGGGTGAGGGGGAGCTGTTTTTT.

The chain's CDR3 is CAWRAGGRVFF. The CDR3 DNA reads as TGTGCCTGGAGGGCGGGGGGGCGTGTGTTCTTC. The chain recombines TRBV30 with TRBJ2-1, with 9 bases fitting TRBD2. From germline, CDR1 is GTSNPN and CDR2 SVGIG (reference sequence). Germline trimming cut 3 bases from V and 15 bases from J; bases unmatched to any gene: 6. This CDR3 is built from 11 residues.